This TCR beta chain was captured by sequencing in a study of identical twins. General study points: Low generation probability was overrepresented in out-of-frame alpha sequences shared by twins.

TCRdb fed the 5' RACE reads into MiXCR, producing one record per CDR3 protein. In the table there are 500,000 to 600,000 distinct CDR3 sequences, about 20% of which are singletons. Trimming removed 0 bases from V and 3 bases from J, with 10 bases in between. The CDR3 runs to 15 residues. The V gene's germline CDR1 is LGHNA and CDR2 YSLEER. This clonotype was seen repeatedly, ten times or more. What it binds is unknown. This same sample was also part of a study on T cells expressing NK-cell markers. According to that study: NKG2C+ dominant clonotype frequencies in six or seven donors were roughly 1.0-7.5% of CD8+ T cells. The CD3+CD56-NKG2C+ fraction of a few donors was likewise dominated by these clonotypes.

The clonotype originates from a woman aged 18-29 years in good health. The rearrangement uses TRBV4-3 and TRBJ2-3; D might be TRBD2 (5 bases). The source material was CD4+ T cells sorted from blood. The CDR3 DNA reads as TGCGCCAGCAGCCAAGATGGGAGCGGTACAGATACGCAGTATTTT. Amino acid sequence: CASSQDGSGTDTQYF.